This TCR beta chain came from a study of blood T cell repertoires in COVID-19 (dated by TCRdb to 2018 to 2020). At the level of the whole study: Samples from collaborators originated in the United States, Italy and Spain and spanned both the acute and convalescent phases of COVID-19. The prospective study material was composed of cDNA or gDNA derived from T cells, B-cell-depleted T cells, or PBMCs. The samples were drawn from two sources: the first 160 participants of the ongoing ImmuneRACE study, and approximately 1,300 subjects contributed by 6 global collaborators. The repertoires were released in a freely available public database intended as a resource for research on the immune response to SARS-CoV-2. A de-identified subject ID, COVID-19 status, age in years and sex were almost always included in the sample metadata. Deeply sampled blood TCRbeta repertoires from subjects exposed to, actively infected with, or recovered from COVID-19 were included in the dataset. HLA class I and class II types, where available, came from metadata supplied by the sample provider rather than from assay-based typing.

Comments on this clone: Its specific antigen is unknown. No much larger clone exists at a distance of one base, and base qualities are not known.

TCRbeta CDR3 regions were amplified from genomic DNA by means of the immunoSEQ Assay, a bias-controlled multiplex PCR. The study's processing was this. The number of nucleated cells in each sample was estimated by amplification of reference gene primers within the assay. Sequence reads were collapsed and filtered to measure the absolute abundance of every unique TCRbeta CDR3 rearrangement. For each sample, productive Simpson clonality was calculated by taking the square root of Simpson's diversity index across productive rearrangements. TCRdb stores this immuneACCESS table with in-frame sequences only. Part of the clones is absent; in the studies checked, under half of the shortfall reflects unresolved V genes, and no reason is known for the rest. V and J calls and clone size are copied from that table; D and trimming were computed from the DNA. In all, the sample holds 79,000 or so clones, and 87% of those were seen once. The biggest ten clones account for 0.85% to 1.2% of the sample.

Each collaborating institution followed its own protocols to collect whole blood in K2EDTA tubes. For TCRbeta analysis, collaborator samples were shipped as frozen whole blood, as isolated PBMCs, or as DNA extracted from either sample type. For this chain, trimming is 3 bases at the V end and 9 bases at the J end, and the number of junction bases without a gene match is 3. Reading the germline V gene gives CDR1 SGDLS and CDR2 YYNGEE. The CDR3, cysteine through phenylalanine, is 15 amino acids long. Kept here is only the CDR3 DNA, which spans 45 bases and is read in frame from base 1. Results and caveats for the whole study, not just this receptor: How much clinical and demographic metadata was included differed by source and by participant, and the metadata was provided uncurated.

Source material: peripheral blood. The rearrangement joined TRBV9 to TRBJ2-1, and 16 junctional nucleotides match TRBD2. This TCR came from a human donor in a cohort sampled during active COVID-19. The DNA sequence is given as TGTGCCAGCAGCGAGGGACTAGCGGGAGGGTCTGAGCAGTTCTTC. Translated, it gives CASSEGLAGGSEQFF.